Following are 18 T cell receptor beta chains from one sample sequenced in a study of OX40 agonist ivuxolimab in advanced cancers. Profiled with immunoSEQ multiplex PCR; TCRdb holds only in-frame clones, not every one. Here the sample spans 95,000 to 150,000 clones, around 87% being singletons. Material: CD4+ or CD8+ T cells sorted from blood, obtained in a trial of the OX40 agonist ivuxolimab. The receptors were sampled from an adult with an advanced solid tumor such as melanoma, head and neck, liver or kidney cancer.

V is TRBV28 and J is TRBJ2-2; D remains unclear. The CDR3 has 13 amino acids. V gave up 7 bases and J gave up 1 base, with 7 bases separating them. CDR1 and CDR2 from the germline V gene are MDHEN and SYDVKM. CDR3 in DNA: TGTGCCAGCAACGCACAGAACACCGGGGAGCTGTTTTTT. Its protein is CASNAQNTGELFF.

This clone was counted once. This chain links TRBV6-6 with TRBJ1-1; no definite D call. V lost 4 bases and J lost 6, with 9 bases in between. In germline, CDR1 is MNHNY, CDR2 SVGAGI (reference sequence). This CDR3 spans 12 amino acids. CDR3 DNA: TGTGCCAGCAGTTCCCCGGGATCTGAAGCTTTCTTT. Translation: CASSSPGSEAFF.

In nucleotides, the CDR3 is TGTGCCAGCACCAGACAGGGCAATGAGCAGTTCTTC. Amino acid sequence: CASTRQGNEQFF. The chain is built from TRBV6-6 and TRBJ2-1, with 7 bases identical to TRBD1. From germline, CDR1 is MNHNY and CDR2 SVGAGI (reference sequence). The CDR3 totals 12 residues. V lost 7 bases, J lost 6 bases, and 3 bases stayed unmatched.

This clone appeared a single time. This chain connects TRBV30 to TRBJ1-1, with D possibly being TRBD1 (6 bases). Germline V gene sequence: CDR1 GTSNPN, CDR2 SVGIG (reference sequence). CDR3 length: 12 amino acids. V lost 1 base and J 11 bases, leaving 14 bases between the germline ends. Here the CDR3 reads CAWSGQALAAFF. CDR3 DNA: TGTGCCTGGAGTGGACAGGCCCTCGCGGCTTTCTTT.

V usage is TRBV30 and J usage is TRBJ1-2; unclear D gene. V gave up 0 bases and J gave up 8 bases, with 13 bases separating them. The CDR3 is made up of 13 amino acids. Germline V gene lookup returns CDR1 GTSNPN and CDR2 SVGIG (reference sequence). The CDR3 spells CAWSVRGGGGYTF. The CDR3 DNA is TGTGCCTGGAGTGTACGGGGTGGAGGGGGCTACACCTTC.

CDR3 in DNA: TGTGCCAGCAGACGAACGCAAGGGCGGGACCAGTACTTC. Protein product: CASRRTQGRDQYF. The chain carries TRBV2 and TRBJ2-5; the D gene is possibly TRBD2 (6 bases). The CDR3 is made up of 13 amino acids. V gave up 6 bases and J gave up 10 bases, with 18 bases separating them. CDR1 SNHLY and CDR2 FYNNEI come from the germline V gene.

This chain uses TRBV9 with TRBJ2-1, with no clear D. The CDR3 has 15 amino acids. The germline CDR1 and CDR2 sequences are SGDLS and YYNGEE. V was clipped by 0 bases and J by 1 base, with 8 bases between them. CDR3 bases: TGTGCCAGCAGCGTAGTATCCGGGTCCTACAATGAGCAGTTCTTC. This codes for CASSVVSGSYNEQFF. The whole variable domain, filled in from reference TRBV9 and TRBJ2-1, reads DSGVTQTPKHLITATGQRVTLRCSPRSGDLSVYWYQQSLDQGLQFLIQYYNGEERAKGNILERFSAQQFPDLHSELNLSSLELGDSALYFCASSVVSGSYNEQFFGPGTRLTVL.

The J gene is TRBJ2-1, the V gene TRBV6-6; 7 nucleotides agree with TRBD1. The length of the CDR3 is 13 residues. The germline V gene has CDR1 MNHNY and CDR2 SVGAGI (reference sequence). V was pared by 5 bases and J by 7 bases, with 5 bases of the junction left unmatched. In nucleotides, the CDR3 is TGTGCCAGCAGTCCAGGGGGTAGGAATGAGCAGTTCTTC. This encodes CASSPGGRNEQFF.

The genes are TRBV5-6 and TRBJ2-3; 13 bases match TRBD2. V shed 4 bases, J shed 2 bases, and the junction held 7 bases outside the gene matches. Looked up from germline, CDR1 is SGHDT and CDR2 is YYEEEE. The CDR3 spans 17 residues. CDR3 coding DNA: TGTGCCAGCAGCAAACTCACTAGCGGGGGGGTCACAGATACGCAGTATTTT. This gives the protein CASSKLTSGGVTDTQYF.

This clone appeared once. The chain joins TRBV27 to TRBJ2-5; the D is unclear. The V and J ends lost 3 bases and 2 bases respectively, with 7 bases between them. Germline CDR1 is MNHEY and CDR2 is SMNVEV (reference sequence). The CDR3 has 13 residues. This CDR3 reads CASSFAQQETQYF. The CDR3 coding sequence is TGTGCCAGCAGTTTCGCCCAACAAGAGACCCAGTACTTC.

V is TRBV7-9 and J is TRBJ2-3; no reliable D call. The CDR3 runs 13 residues. Germline V gene lookup returns CDR1 SEHNR and CDR2 FQNEAQ (reference sequence). Deletions cut 2 bases from V and 10 bases from J, with 13 bases between. CDR3 in amino acids: CASSLSAFGSQYF. The CDR3 DNA sequence: TGTGCCAGCAGCTTAAGTGCGTTCGGCTCGCAGTATTTT.

The chain combines TRBV7-3 with TRBJ2-2; 7 bases align to TRBD1. The germline CDR1 and CDR2 sequences are SGHTA and FQGTGA. Trimming cost V 8 bases and J 5 bases; bases outside gene matches: 14. The CDR3 loop spans 16 amino acids. CDR3 sequence reads: CASSEQGSATTGELFF. The DNA of the CDR3 is TGTGCCAGCTCCGAACAGGGGAGTGCAACAACCGGGGAGCTGTTTTTT.

The rearrangement joins TRBV5-1 to TRBJ2-2, with unresolved D. CDR1 and CDR2 from the germline V gene are SGHRS and YFSETQ. This CDR3 is 16 amino acids long. Between the trimmed V and J ends, which lost 0 bases and 2 bases, there was a span of 11 bases. CDR3 sequence: CASSLGGGPNTGELFF. The CDR3, as DNA: TGCGCCAGCAGCTTGGGTGGCGGACCAAACACCGGGGAGCTGTTTTTT.

The rearrangement uses TRBV9 and TRBJ2-7, with 13 bases lining up with TRBD2. This CDR3 region has 14 residues. Looked up from germline, CDR1 is SGDLS and CDR2 is YYNGEE. The V segment lost 0 bases and the J segment 7 bases; nucleotides outside the gene matches: 1. CDR3 DNA: TGTGCCAGCAGCGTAGGGACTAGCGGGGGTGAGCAGTACTTC. Encoded protein: CASSVGTSGGEQYF. Variable domain in full (rest from reference TRBV9 and TRBJ2-7): DSGVTQTPKHLITATGQRVTLRCSPRSGDLSVYWYQQSLDQGLQFLIQYYNGEERAKGNILERFSAQQFPDLHSELNLSSLELGDSALYFCASSVGTSGGEQYFGPGTRLTVT.

V gene TRBV28 combines with J gene TRBJ2-7; a possible D gene is TRBD2 (5 bases). The CDR3 consists of 14 residues. V shed 4 bases and J shed 4 bases, with 14 bases lying between them. In germline, CDR1 is MDHEN, CDR2 SYDVKM. The DNA for the CDR3 is TGTGCCAGCAGTTCTCGACTATCTCTGTACGAGCAGTACTTC. Residues: CASSSRLSLYEQYF.

This clone showed up just a few times. This chain connects TRBV7-2 to TRBJ1-3; possibly TRBD1 for D (5 bases). CDR3 length: 15 residues. Trimming removed 5 bases at V and 0 bases at J, with 11 bases between. From germline, CDR1 is SGHTA and CDR2 FQGNSA. CDR3 sequence: CASSPGRGSGNTIYF. DNA for the CDR3: TGTGCCAGCAGCCCCGGTAGGGGCTCTGGAAACACCATATATTTT.

The chain joins TRBV5-1 to TRBJ2-7; maybe TRBD2 (6 bases). The germline gives CDR1 SGHRS, CDR2 YFSETQ. This CDR3 contains 14 residues. The V and J ends lost 0 bases and 0 bases respectively, with 7 bases between them. The CDR3 protein is CASSLGGNSYEQYF. The DNA for the CDR3 is TGCGCCAGCAGCTTGGGCGGGAACTCCTACGAGCAGTACTTC.

The CDR3 loop reads CSVEEGAYYNEQFF. CDR3 in DNA: TGCAGCGTTGAAGAGGGGGCGTACTACAATGAGCAGTTCTTC. The chain combines TRBV29-1 with TRBJ2-1, with a possible D match to TRBD1 (6 bases). With 0 bases removed from V and 3 bases from J, the gap between germline ends came to 9 bases. CDR3 length: 14 amino acids. Germline lookup yields CDR1 SQVTM and CDR2 ANQGSEA.